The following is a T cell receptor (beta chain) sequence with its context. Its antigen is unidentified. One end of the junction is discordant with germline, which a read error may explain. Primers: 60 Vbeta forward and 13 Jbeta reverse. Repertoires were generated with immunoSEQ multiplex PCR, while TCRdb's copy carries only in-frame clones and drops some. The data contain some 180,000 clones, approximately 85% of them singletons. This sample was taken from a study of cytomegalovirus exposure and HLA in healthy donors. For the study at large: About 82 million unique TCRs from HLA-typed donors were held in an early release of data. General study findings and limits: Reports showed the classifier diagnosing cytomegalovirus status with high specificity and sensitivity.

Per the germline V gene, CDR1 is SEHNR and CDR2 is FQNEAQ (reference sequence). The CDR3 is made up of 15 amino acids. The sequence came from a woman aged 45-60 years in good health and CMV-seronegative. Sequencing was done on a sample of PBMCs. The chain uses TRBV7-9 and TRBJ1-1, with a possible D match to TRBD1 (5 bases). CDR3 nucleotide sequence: TGTTCCAGCAGCTTAGAGTCGACGGCGGGGGCTGAAGCTTTCTTT. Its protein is CSSSLESTAGAEAFF.